One T cell receptor (beta chain) is described in this entry. Its matching antigen is unknown. The entry originates in a study of post-analysis software for immune sequencing data. Sequencing libraries made from TCR beta cDNA carried unique molecular identifiers. TCRdb reprocessed the PCR reads via MiXCR and lists one record per CDR3 protein. The sample yields about 770,000 distinct CDR3 sequences, roughly 46% seen once. Whole-study findings and limits: Under the F measure, samples that were prepared in one batch clustered strongly together. Patients had higher frequencies than controls of a few TRBV segments, including TRBV5-6, TRBV5-1 and TRBV20-1.

This CDR3 has 13 residues. Germline lookup yields CDR1 SGHTA and CDR2 FQGNSA. Trimming cost V 8 bases and J 1 base, with 12 bases left between them. This TCR came from a girl aged 5-17 years with multiple sclerosis. The specimen sequenced was blood. The rearrangement joins TRBV7-2 to TRBJ2-7; a possible D gene is TRBD1 (6 bases). CDR3 coding DNA: TGTGCCAGCCATCAGGGGTATTCCTACGAGCAGTACTTC. This translates into CASHQGYSYEQYF.